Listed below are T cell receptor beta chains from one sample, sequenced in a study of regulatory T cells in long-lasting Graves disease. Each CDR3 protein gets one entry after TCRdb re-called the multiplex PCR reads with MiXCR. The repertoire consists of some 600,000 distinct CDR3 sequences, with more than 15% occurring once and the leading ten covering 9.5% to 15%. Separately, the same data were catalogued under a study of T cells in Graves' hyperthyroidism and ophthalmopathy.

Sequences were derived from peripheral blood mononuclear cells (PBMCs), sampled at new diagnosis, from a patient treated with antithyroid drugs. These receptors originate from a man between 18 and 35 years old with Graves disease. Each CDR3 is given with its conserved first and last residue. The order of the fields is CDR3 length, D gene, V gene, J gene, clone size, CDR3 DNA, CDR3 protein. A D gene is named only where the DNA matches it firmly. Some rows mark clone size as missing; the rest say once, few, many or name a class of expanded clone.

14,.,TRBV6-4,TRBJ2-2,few,TGTGCCAGCAGTGACTCGCAGGACACCGGGGAGCTGTTTTTT,CASSDSQDTGELFF
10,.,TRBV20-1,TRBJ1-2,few,TGCAGTGCTAGGGGCTATGGCTACACCTTC,CSARGYGYTF
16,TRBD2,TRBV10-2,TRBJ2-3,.,TGCGCCAGCAGTGTTCTCAGCGGGGGGAGCACAGATACGCAGTATTTT,CASSVLSGGSTDTQYF
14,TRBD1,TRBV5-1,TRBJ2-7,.,TGCGCCAGCAGCTTGGTACAGGGGGAGGACGAGCAGTACTTC,CASSLVQGEDEQYF
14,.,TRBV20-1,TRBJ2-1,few,TGCAGTGCTAGTGCGGAGCCTGCCTACAATGAGCAGTTCTTC,CSASAEPAYNEQFF
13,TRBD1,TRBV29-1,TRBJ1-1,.,TGCAGCGGCACTGTTACAGGGGGCACTGAAGCTTTCTTT,CSGTVTGGTEAFF
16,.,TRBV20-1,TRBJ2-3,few,TGCAGTGCTCTCAATACCGGGACGGGTCCCACAGATACGCAGTATTTT,CSALNTGTGPTDTQYF
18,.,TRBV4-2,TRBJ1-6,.,TGTGCCAGCAGCCCCAGCTTTGCGGCGGCTAAGAGTAATTCACCCCTCCACTTT,CASSPSFAAAKSNSPLHF
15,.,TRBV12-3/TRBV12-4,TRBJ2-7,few,TGTGCCAGCAGTTTACCCCCGGGATCCCCCCCCGAGCAGTACTTC,CASSLPPGSPPEQYF
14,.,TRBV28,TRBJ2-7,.,TGTGCCAGCAGTTTATATGGCAGGAGTAACGAGCAGTACTTC,CASSLYGRSNEQYF
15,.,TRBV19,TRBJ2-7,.,TGTGCCAGTAGTATTTTTCCTGCGCGGTCGTCCGAGCAGTACTTC,CASSIFPARSSEQYF
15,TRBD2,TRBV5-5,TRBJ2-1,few,TGTGCCAGCAGTTCCTCACTAGCGGCCTACAATGAGCAGTTCTTC,CASSSSLAAYNEQFF
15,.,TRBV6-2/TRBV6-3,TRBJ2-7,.,TGTGCCAGCAGTTACTCTTTAGGCACTACCTACGAGCAGTACTTC,CASSYSLGTTYEQYF
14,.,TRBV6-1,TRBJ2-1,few,TGTGCCAGCAGTGAAGCCAGGGTATGGAATGAGCAGTTCTTC,CASSEARVWNEQFF
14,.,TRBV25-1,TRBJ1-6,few,TGTGCCAGCACGCCGGGCCTAAGCAATTCACCCCTCCACTTT,CASTPGLSNSPLHF
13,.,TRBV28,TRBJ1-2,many,TGTGCCAGCAGTTTAAGTGGGAACTATGGCTACACCTTC,CASSLSGNYGYTF
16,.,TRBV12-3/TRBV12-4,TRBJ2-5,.,TGTGCCAGCAGTTTCAGGGCGGGGAGCCCCCAGGAGACCCAGTACTTC,CASSFRAGSPQETQYF
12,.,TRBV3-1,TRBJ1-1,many,TGTGCCAGCAGCCAAGGACGGGGTAAAGCTTTCTTT,CASSQGRGKAFF
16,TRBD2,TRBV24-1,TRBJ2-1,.,TGTGCCACCAGTGATTCACTAGCGCGATTCTACAATGAGCAGTTCTTC,CATSDSLARFYNEQFF
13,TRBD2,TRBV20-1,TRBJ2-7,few,TGCAGTGCTCAGTCTACTAGCGAGAGCGAGCAGTACTTC,CSAQSTSESEQYF
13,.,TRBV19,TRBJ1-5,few,TGTGCCAGCAGGATAGAGGGTAGGCAGCCCCAGCATTTT,CASRIEGRQPQHF
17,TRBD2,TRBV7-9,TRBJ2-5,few,TGTGCCAGCAGCTTAGCAACAAGGGGACTAGCTCAAGAGACCCAGTACTTC,CASSLATRGLAQETQYF
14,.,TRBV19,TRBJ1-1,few,TGTGCCAGTAGTTCCGAGCTGAGGAACACTGAAGCTTTCTTT,CASSSELRNTEAFF
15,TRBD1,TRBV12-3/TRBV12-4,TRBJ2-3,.,TGTGCCAGCAGTCCCCGGGACAGGGCAACAGATACGCAGTATTTT,CASSPRDRATDTQYF
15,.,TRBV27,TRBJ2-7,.,TGTGCCAGCAGTTTGTTGTCTACCATCTCCTACGAGCAGTACTTC,CASSLLSTISYEQYF
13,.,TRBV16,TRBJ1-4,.,TGTGCCAGCAGCCAATCGGGAGGTTGGAAACTGTTTTTT,CASSQSGGWKLFF
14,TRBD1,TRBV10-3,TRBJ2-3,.,TGTGCCATCAGTGAAGGGGGCCCGACGGATACGCAGTATTTT,CAISEGGPTDTQYF
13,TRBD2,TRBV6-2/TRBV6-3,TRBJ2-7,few,TGTGCCAGCAGTTATGCGGGAGACGGCGAGCAGTACTTC,CASSYAGDGEQYF
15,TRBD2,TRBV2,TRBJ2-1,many,TGTGCCAGCAAGGACAGGGCGGGGCTAGCGGGAGTTCAGTTCTTC,CASKDRAGLAGVQFF
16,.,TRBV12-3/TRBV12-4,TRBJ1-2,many,TGTGCCAGCAGCTCTACCACACAGCAATATAACTATGGCTACACCTTC,CASSSTTQQYNYGYTF
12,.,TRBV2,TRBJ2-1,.,TGTGCCAGCAGTGAGCTTCGGGATGAGCAGTTCTTC,CASSELRDEQFF
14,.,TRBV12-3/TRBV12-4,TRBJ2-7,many,TGTGCCAGCAGTTTTGGGGGACAAGCCTACGAGCAGTACTTC,CASSFGGQAYEQYF
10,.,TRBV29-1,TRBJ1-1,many,TGCAGCGGGGCGGACACTGAAGCTTTCTTT,CSGADTEAFF
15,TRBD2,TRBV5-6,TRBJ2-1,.,TGTGCCAGCGCTATTGTGACTAGCGACTTTTTTGAGCAGTTCTTC,CASAIVTSDFFEQFF
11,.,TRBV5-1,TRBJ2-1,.,TGCGCCAGCAGCTTGGACAGGGAGCAGTTCTTC,CASSLDREQFF
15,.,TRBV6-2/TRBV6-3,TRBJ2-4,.,TGTGCCAGCAGTTACTCCGGCGGACTCTCGGACATTCAGTACTTC,CASSYSGGLSDIQYF
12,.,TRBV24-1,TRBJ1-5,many,TGTGCCACCACCTGGGGGCAGCAGCCCCAGCATTTT,CATTWGQQPQHF
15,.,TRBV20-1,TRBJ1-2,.,TGCAGTGCTAAGGGGGAAAGGGAGGTGTCGAGAGGCTACACCTTC,CSAKGEREVSRGYTF
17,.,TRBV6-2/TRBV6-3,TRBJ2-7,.,TGTGCCAGCAGTTACTCGGCCCGCCGGGGGCCCGCCTACGAGCAGTACTTC,CASSYSARRGPAYEQYF
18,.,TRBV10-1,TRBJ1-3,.,TGCGCCAGCAGTGAGTGGAGTCCAGACCCAGTCTCTGGAAACACCATATATTTT,CASSEWSPDPVSGNTIYF
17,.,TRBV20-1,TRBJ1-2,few,TGCAGTGCTAGAGATTTAGGAGAGGACAGTATTAACTATGGCTACACCTTC,CSARDLGEDSINYGYTF
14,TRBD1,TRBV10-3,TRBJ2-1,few,TGTGCCATCACTCGGGACAGGGGTTACAATGAGCAGTTCTTC,CAITRDRGYNEQFF
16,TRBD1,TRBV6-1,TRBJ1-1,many,TGTGCCAGCGCTAGGGGGCAGGGGCCGGGTCTTGCTGAAGCTTTCTTT,CASARGQGPGLAEAFF
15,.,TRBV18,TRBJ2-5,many,TGTGCCAGCTCACCACGGGAGAGGGACGGGGAGACCCAGTACTTC,CASSPRERDGETQYF
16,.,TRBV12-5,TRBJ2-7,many,TGTGCTAGTGGTTCCCCGTCCCGGGGGTTAAACTACGAGCAGTACTTC,CASGSPSRGLNYEQYF
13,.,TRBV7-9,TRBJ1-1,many,TGTGCCAGCAGCTTAATCACACCCACTGAAGCTTTCTTT,CASSLITPTEAFF
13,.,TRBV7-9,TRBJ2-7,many,TGTGCCAGCAGCCCCCGGGACGTAGCTAAGTGGTACTTC,CASSPRDVAKWYF
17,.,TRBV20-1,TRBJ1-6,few,TGCAGTGCCCCCACTAGGATTCAAAGCTCCTATAATTCACCCCTCCACTTT,CSAPTRIQSSYNSPLHF
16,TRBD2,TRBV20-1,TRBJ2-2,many,TGCAGTGCTAGAGATCCGGCTAGCGGGAACACCGGGGAGCTGTTTTTT,CSARDPASGNTGELFF
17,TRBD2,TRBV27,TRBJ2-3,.,TGTGCCAGCAGTCCCCCCCACCTAGCGGGAGATGTGGATACGCAGTATTTT,CASSPPHLAGDVDTQYF
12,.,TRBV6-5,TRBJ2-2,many,TGTGCCAGCAGTTATTCAGGGGGGGAGCTGTTTTTT,CASSYSGGELFF
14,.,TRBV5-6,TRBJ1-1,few,TGTGCCAGCAGCTTGAGGGTCTTGAACACTGAAGCTTTCTTT,CASSLRVLNTEAFF
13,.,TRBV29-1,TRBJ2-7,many,TGCAGCGTTTCAGCGGGTCCGGTCCACGAGCAGTACTTC,CSVSAGPVHEQYF
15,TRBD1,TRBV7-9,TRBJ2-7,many,TGTGCCAGCAGCTTAGCACAGGGGGCCTCCTACGAGCAGTACTTC,CASSLAQGASYEQYF
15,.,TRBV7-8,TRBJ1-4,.,TGTGCCAGCAGCTTAGCGCGGTTAACTAATGAAAAACTGTTTTTT,CASSLARLTNEKLFF
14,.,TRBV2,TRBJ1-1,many,TGTGCCAGCAGTGAAGGAGCCAGGGGCACTGAAGCTTTCTTT,CASSEGARGTEAFF
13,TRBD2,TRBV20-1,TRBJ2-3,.,TGCAGTGCTAGCGGCGGGAGCATTGGTACGCAGTATTTT,CSASGGSIGTQYF